Sequencing of this T cell receptor beta chain was carried out in a study of metastatic and nonmetastatic thyroid tumors. Study-wide background: Repertoires from malignant and benign thyroid patients were compared across blood and tumor or nodule tissue.

Original processing notes: Clinicopathological groups of papillary thyroid cancer showed CDR3 differences that were used to build a distant-metastasis classifier. TCRdb re-called the PCR reads through MiXCR. The V and J calls reflect TCRdb's pipeline rather than the authors' work. The sample consists of approximately 21,000 clones, roughly 22% of them appearing once. Each patient went into thyroid surgery without having received any treatment. Looked up from germline, CDR1 is KGHSH and CDR2 is LQKENI. V lost 1 base, J lost 4 bases, and 7 bases stayed unmatched. The length of the CDR3 is 17 residues. Material: adjacent normal tissue. V usage is TRBV18 and J usage is TRBJ2-2, with TRBD1 matching over 9 bases. The sequence derives from a female donor with papillary thyroid cancer or a benign thyroid nodule (not recorded which). Some clones in this sample may be carry-over from other donors' samples. CDR3 sequence (DNA): TGTGCCAGCTCACCACTTCCGGGACAGGGAATCACCGGGGAGCTGTTTTTT. The encoded protein is CASSPLPGQGITGELFF. The full variable domain, completed using reference TRBV18 and TRBJ2-2, is NAGVMQNPRHLVRRRGQEARLRCSPMKGHSHVYWYRQLPEEGLKFMVYLQKENIIDESGMPKERFSAEFPKEGPSILRIQQVVRGDSAAYFCASSPLPGQGITGELFFGEGSRLTVL.